Described below is a single T cell receptor (beta chain) sequence and its context. The V end lost 1 base, the J end lost 0 bases, and 6 bases lay between the germline ends. The CDR3 length is 14 residues. The germline V gene has CDR1 SEHNR and CDR2 FQNEAQ (reference sequence). Per the original methods: Estimated nucleated cell counts came from reference gene primer amplification. Clones were sequenced by immunoSEQ multiplex PCR, and TCRdb holds only the in-frame ones, with some missing. V, J and clone size reflect that table, while D and trimming were determined from the DNA. The data hold 85,000 to 95,000 clones, with 76% observed a single time. These data are taken from a study of blood T cell repertoires in COVID-19.

The origin of this receptor is a man aged 70 or older with acute or convalescent COVID-19. The chain carries TRBV7-9 and TRBJ1-2, with D possibly matching TRBD1 (6 bases). The specimen sequenced was peripheral blood. The CDR3 region is CASSLGTANYGYTF. The CDR3 nucleotides read TGTGCCAGCAGCTTAGGGACAGCTAACTATGGCTACACCTTC.